These 18 T cell receptor beta chains share one sample of origin, sequenced in a study of T-cell memory formation after mild COVID-19 (TCRdb year 2021). Libraries were constructed by 5' RACE. The data were produced on an Illumina NovaSeq 6000. Using fastp trimming at Q25 and MiXCR clonotype assembly, TCRdb reanalyzed the public sequencing data and kept in-frame beta chains. Rows are combined by CDR3 protein, so each entry shows the most common genes and DNA. Counted in this sample were fewer than 140,000 distinct CDR3 sequences; approximately 15% of them appeared once. Around 28% of the sample belongs to the ten largest clones. Material: PBMCs or a T cell subset sorted from them (not recorded which). The receptors come from an adult woman who had mild COVID-19 (a few samples of this study predate the infection). The sample titles of this study are shuffled in the database, so cell type and time point are left out; the donor was told from shared clones.

In this sample, this clonotype turned up a few times. This chain uses TRBV12-3 or TRBV12-4 with TRBJ1-3; D may be TRBD1 (6 bases). There are 17 residues in the CDR3. V was shortened by 7 bases and J by 0 bases, with 19 bases between the two germline ends. CDR3 sequence reads: CASTLTGALSSGNTIYF. DNA for the CDR3: TGTGCCAGCACCCTTACGGGGGCGCTCTCCTCTGGAAACACCATATATTTT.

In this sample, this clonotype turned up a few times. The chain combines TRBV29-1 with TRBJ1-2; D is ambiguous. This CDR3 has 12 amino acids. CDR1 and CDR2 from the germline V gene are SQVTM and ANQGSEA. The CDR3 region is CSVWFGGYGYTF. For the CDR3, the DNA is TGCAGTGTATGGTTCGGTGGCTATGGCTACACCTTC.

This clonotype was seen a few times. V usage is TRBV29-1 and J usage is TRBJ1-1; D possibly corresponds to TRBD1 (5 bases). The CDR3 is 13 amino acids. The germline V gene encodes CDR1 SQVTM and CDR2 ANQGSEA. This chain's CDR3 is CSDSGYGVTEAFF. The CDR3 DNA reads as TGCAGTGATTCAGGGTATGGCGTCACTGAAGCTTTCTTT. The variable domain in full, completed from reference TRBV29-1 and TRBJ1-1, reads SAVISQKPSRDICQRGTSLTIQCQVDSQVTMMFWYRQQPGQSLTLIATANQGSEATYESGFVIDKFPISRPNLTFSTLTVSNMSPEDSSIYLCSDSGYGVTEAFFGQGTRLTVV.

This clonotype was detected a few times. J is TRBJ2-1 and V is TRBV6-5; 9 bases align to TRBD2. The germline gives CDR1 MNHEY, CDR2 SVGAGI. This CDR3 is 17 amino acids long. V was pared by 6 bases and J by 0 bases, with 9 bases of the junction left unmatched. CDR3 amino acids: CASRLVAGGSSYNEQFF. CDR3 coding DNA: TGTGCCAGCAGACTCGTTGCGGGAGGGAGCTCCTACAATGAGCAGTTCTTC.

The rearrangement uses TRBV4-1 and TRBJ2-1, with 8 bases identical to TRBD2. CDR3 length: 16 amino acids. Per germline, CDR1 MGHRA and CDR2 YSYEKL. V lost 4 bases to trimming and J lost 5 bases; unmatched junction nucleotides: 10. The CDR3 protein is CASSPETGGNHNEQFF. DNA of the CDR3: TGCGCCAGCAGCCCCGAGACGGGGGGGAACCACAATGAGCAGTTCTTC.

V is TRBV2 and J is TRBJ2-1; weak D call: TRBD2 (6 bases). With 8 bases removed from V and 9 bases from J, the gap between germline ends came to 17 bases. Germline V CDR1 and CDR2: SNHLY, FYNNEI. The length of the CDR3 is 13 residues. CDR3 nucleotide sequence: TGTGCCAGCGGCCGGGTGGCGGGGTTTGAGCAGTTCTTC. Amino acids: CASGRVAGFEQFF.

This clonotype was counted a few times. This rearrangement joins TRBV12-3 or TRBV12-4 to TRBJ1-1; D is ambiguous. This CDR3 comprises 12 residues. V lost 3 bases, J lost 6 bases, and 8 bases lay in between. The CDR3 DNA sequence: TGTGCCAGCAGTTTTGTGGGTCCTGAAGCTTTCTTT. It specifies CASSFVGPEAFF.

This chain links TRBV24-1 with TRBJ2-7, with D unclear. V shed 5 bases and J shed 4 bases, with 11 bases lying between them. Germline CDR1 KGHDR, CDR2 SFDVKD. The CDR3 length is 13 residues. The CDR3 bases are TGTGCCACCAGTGGAGCAGGAAGATACGAGCAGTACTTC. Translated, it gives CATSGAGRYEQYF.

About this clonotype itself: Since a much larger clone is just one base distant, this may be a read error. The CDR3 region is CASSETSGGTDTQYF. The CDR3 DNA follows: TGTGCCAGCAGTGAGACTAGCGGGGGCACAGATACGCAGTATTTT. The chain combines TRBV6-4 with TRBJ2-3; 11 positions agree with TRBD2. The V gene's germline CDR1 is MRHNA and CDR2 SNTAGT. The CDR3 has 15 residues. The junction had 0 bases not matched to a gene; V was cut back by 3 bases and J by 1 base.

This chain connects TRBV7-2 to TRBJ2-2; D remains unclear. The V end was cut by 1 base, the J end by 6 bases, with 15 bases between. Germline CDR1 and CDR2: SGHTA and FQGNSA. The CDR3 spans 16 residues. The CDR3 here is CASSLGALGGAGELFF. Here the CDR3 DNA reads TGTGCCAGCAGCTTAGGCGCCCTGGGTGGGGCCGGGGAGCTGTTTTTT. Full variable domain (rest looked up from reference TRBV7-2 and TRBJ2-2): GAGVSQSPSNKVTEKGKDVELRCDPISGHTALYWYRQSLGQGLEFLIYFQGNSAPDKSGLPSDRFSAERTGGSVSTLTIQRTQQEDSAVYLCASSLGALGGAGELFFGEGSRLTVL.

Only a few counts were recorded for this clonotype. V is TRBV13 and J is TRBJ2-7; 7 bases are a match to TRBD2. The CDR3 is made up of 15 amino acids. Germline lookup yields CDR1 PRHDT and CDR2 FYEKMQ (reference sequence). V gave up 6 bases and J gave up 0 bases; unmatched junction bases: 8. The CDR3 here is CASSYGTTISYEQYF. The DNA for the CDR3 is TGTGCCAGCAGTTACGGGACTACCATCTCCTACGAGCAGTACTTC.

The chain is built from TRBV6-2 or TRBV6-3 and TRBJ2-1; 12 bases match TRBD2. In germline, CDR1 is MNHEY, CDR2 SVGEGT. Trimming cost V 5 bases and J 7 bases; bases outside gene matches: 12. This CDR3 spans 17 amino acids. The CDR3 DNA follows: TGTGCCAGCAGTCCAGAAACCCTAGCGGGAGGGCCGAATGAGCAGTTCTTC. Protein sequence: CASSPETLAGGPNEQFF.

This clonotype was observed a handful of times. The chain has TRBV11-2 and TRBJ1-1; possibly TRBD1 for D (6 bases). Trimming removed 5 bases from V and 0 bases from J, with 13 bases in between. CDR1 and CDR2 (germline): SGHAT, FQNNGV. The CDR3 loop spans 15 amino acids. In DNA form, the CDR3 reads TGTGCCAGCAGCGTAACTGGACAGCTGAACACTGAAGCTTTCTTT. It encodes CASSVTGQLNTEAFF. The variable domain in full, completed from reference TRBV11-2 and TRBJ1-1, reads EAGVAQSPRYKIIEKRQSVAFWCNPISGHATLYWYQQILGQGPKLLIQFQNNGVVDDSQLPKDRFSAERLKGVDSTLKIQPAKLEDSAVYLCASSVTGQLNTEAFFGQGTRLTVV.

The genes are TRBV5-1 and TRBJ2-1; D may be TRBD2 (5 bases). This CDR3 is 13 amino acids long. Germline V gene data show CDR1 as SGHRS and CDR2 as YFSETQ. The V end lost 0 bases, the J end lost 8 bases, and 9 bases lay between the germline ends. The CDR3 nucleotides are TGCGCCAGCAGCTTGGAACCCGGGGATGAGCAGTTCTTC. This gives the protein CASSLEPGDEQFF.

V usage is TRBV30 and J usage is TRBJ2-7; D may correspond to TRBD1 or TRBD2 (5 bases each). Trimming shortened V by 3 bases and J by 2 bases, and 14 bases separated the two germline ends. This CDR3 spans 14 amino acids. Per germline, CDR1 GTSNPN and CDR2 SVGIG (reference sequence). DNA of the CDR3: TGTGCCTGGAGCCCAGGGACGTTTACCTACGAGCAGTACTTC. Protein product: CAWSPGTFTYEQYF.

The V call is TRBV24-1, the J call TRBJ2-3; 16 nucleotides line up with TRBD2. CDR1 and CDR2 from the germline V gene are KGHDR and SFDVKD. This CDR3 spans 19 amino acids. V lost 4 bases and J lost 0; bases outside the gene matches: 6. DNA for the CDR3: TGTGCCACCAGTGAGTTGGGACTAGCGGGGGGGATTAGCACAGATACGCAGTATTTT. Its translation: CATSELGLAGGISTDTQYF.

There are a few counts of this clonotype. The V and J genes are TRBV6-5 and TRBJ2-3; tentative D call: TRBD2 (5 bases). Trimming left V 5 bases short and J 0 bases short, with 18 bases between. Per the germline V gene, CDR1 is MNHEY and CDR2 is SVGAGI. This CDR3 is built from 17 residues. The CDR3: CASSPPRGRLSTDTQYF. The CDR3 DNA reads as TGTGCCAGCAGTCCCCCCCGAGGGCGCCTTAGCACAGATACGCAGTATTTT.

This clonotype was counted a single time. The gene calls are TRBV21-1 and TRBJ1-5. TRBV21-1 counts as a pseudogene. This CDR3 has 16 amino acids. CDR3 protein: CASSKVGRWSGQPQHF. CDR3 DNA: TGTGCCAGCAGCAAAGTAGGAAGGTGGTCCGGTCAGCCCCAGCATTTT.